These 27 T cell receptor beta chains were all obtained from the same sample, sequenced in a study of blood T cell repertoires in COVID-19. The table came from immunoSEQ multiplex PCR; TCRdb's copy has only in-frame clones and leaves some out. Of some 53,000 clones in the sample, 80% to 95% were seen once. Input material: peripheral blood. The receptors originated from a human donor in a cohort sampled during active COVID-19.

The rearrangement joins TRBV30 to TRBJ2-3, with D maybe TRBD2 (6 bases). The germline V gene encodes CDR1 GTSNPN and CDR2 SVGIG (reference sequence). Trimming pared 0 bases from V and 4 bases from J, leaving 14 bases between. This CDR3 is built from 15 residues. The CDR3 DNA reads as TGTGCCTGGAGTGTAGTGGGGGAGGTTTCAGATACGCAGTATTTT. Residues: CAWSVVGEVSDTQYF.

This chain connects TRBV4-1 to TRBJ1-3; D gene uncertain. The CDR3 has 14 amino acids. CDR1 MGHRA and CDR2 YSYEKL come from the germline V gene. Trimming took off 1 base at V and 2 bases at J, with 6 bases between the two ends. The CDR3 loop reads CASSQGTAGNTIYF. The CDR3 DNA follows: TGCGCCAGCAGCCAAGGAACGGCTGGAAACACCATATATTTT.

The rearrangement uses TRBV6-2 or TRBV6-3 and TRBJ2-5; 12 nucleotides line up with TRBD2. Trimming cost V 6 bases and J 1 base; bases outside gene matches: 6. This CDR3 contains 16 residues. Germline CDR1 is MNHEY and CDR2 is SVGEGT. Written as DNA, the CDR3 is TGTGCCAGCAGCTTAGGACTAGCGGGATCCCAAGAGACCCAGTACTTC. Encoded protein: CASSLGLAGSQETQYF.

V and J are TRBV5-1 and TRBJ2-3; 7 nucleotides match TRBD2. CDR1 SGHRS and CDR2 YFSETQ come from the germline V gene. The ends lost 5 bases at V and 0 bases at J; junction bases unmatched: 3. The CDR3 sequence is 14 residues long. CDR3 sequence: CASRAGTSTDTQYF. The CDR3, as DNA: TGCGCCAGCAGAGCGGGAACCAGCACAGATACGCAGTATTTT.

The rearrangement links TRBV6-5 to TRBJ2-7; 7 bases match TRBD2. The CDR3 sequence is 14 residues long. The V gene end was trimmed by 7 bases and the J gene end by 2 bases; junction bases not matched to a gene: 8. The germline V gene encodes CDR1 MNHEY and CDR2 SVGAGI. The chain's CDR3 is CASTKTSRAYEQYF. The CDR3 DNA follows: TGTGCCAGCACTAAGACTAGCAGAGCCTACGAGCAGTACTTC.

The CDR3 region is CASSDRFTGELFF. CDR3 DNA sequence: TGTGCCAGCAGCGACAGGTTCACCGGGGAGCTGTTTTTT. This chain links TRBV2 with TRBJ2-2; D is possibly TRBD1 (6 bases). The CDR3 is 13 amino acids. With 6 bases removed from V and 4 bases from J, the gap between germline ends came to 9 bases. Germline CDR1 is SNHLY and CDR2 is FYNNEI.

The chain has TRBV5-4 and TRBJ2-3; 14 positions agree with TRBD2. The V and J ends lost 3 bases and 0 bases, in that order; junction bases with no gene match: 9. This CDR3 is 19 amino acids long. Germline CDR1 is SGHNT and CDR2 is YYREEE (reference sequence). The CDR3 DNA sequence: TGTGCCAGCAGCTCCCCGGGAGGACTAGCGGGAGGCAGCACAGATACGCAGTATTTT. Translated: CASSSPGGLAGGSTDTQYF.

V and J are TRBV11-3 and TRBJ2-7, with 7 nucleotides matching TRBD1. This CDR3 comprises 13 residues. CDR1 and CDR2 (germline): SGHNT, YENEEA. The ends lost 2 bases at V and 5 bases at J; junction bases unmatched: 3. The CDR3 spells CASSLQGVDEQYF. DNA for the CDR3: TGTGCCAGCAGCTTACAGGGGGTCGACGAGCAGTACTTC.

The chain is built from TRBV10-3 and TRBJ2-3; tentatively, D is TRBD1 (6 bases). CDR1 and CDR2 from the germline V gene are ENHRY and SYGVKD. The V end lost 4 bases, the J end lost 0 bases, and 17 bases lay between the germline ends. The CDR3 has 17 residues. In DNA, the CDR3 is TGTGCCATCAGTGCAACGACGGGACATCCAAGCACAGATACGCAGTATTTT. This codes for CAISATTGHPSTDTQYF.

This chain connects TRBV7-3 to TRBJ2-1, with 7 bases lining up with TRBD2. The CDR3 contains 14 residues. Germline V gives CDR1 SGHTA, CDR2 FQGTGA. Trimming took 5 bases from V and 10 from J; bases not matched to a gene: 11. CDR3 loop: CASSQRDGSEEQFF. CDR3 DNA sequence: TGTGCCAGCAGCCAGCGGGACGGGTCGGAGGAGCAGTTCTTC.

The chain carries TRBV5-1 and TRBJ1-1; tentative D call: TRBD1 (6 bases). CDR1 and CDR2 (germline): SGHRS, YFSETQ. The CDR3 loop spans 15 amino acids. V lost 5 bases to trimming and J lost 5 bases, with 19 bases between them. CDR3 nucleotide sequence: TGCGCCAGCAGGAGGGAGGGGGTGAGGGGAACTGAAGCTTTCTTT. Amino acids: CASRREGVRGTEAFF.

The chain combines TRBV10-3 with TRBJ1-2; 10 positions agree with TRBD1. Germline CDR1 and CDR2: ENHRY and SYGVKD. The CDR3 consists of 13 residues. The ends lost 6 bases at V and 5 bases at J; junction bases unmatched: 3. For the CDR3, the DNA is TGTGCCATCAGGGGGACAGGGGAGTATGGCTACACCTTC. Translating gives CAIRGTGEYGYTF.

The table lists this clone with a count of one. The V gene is TRBV19, the J gene TRBJ2-1, with 8 bases matching TRBD1. Losses at the gene ends were 5 bases for V and 0 bases for J; bases not matched to a gene: 6. There are 16 residues in the CDR3. The germline CDR1 and CDR2 sequences are LNHDA and SQIVND (reference sequence). As DNA, the CDR3 is TGTGCCAGTAGTCGTCGACAGGGGAGCTCCTACAATGAGCAGTTCTTC. Translated, it gives CASSRRQGSSYNEQFF.

This chain uses TRBV25-1 with TRBJ1-3; the D gene is possibly TRBD1 (6 bases). Germline CDR1 is MGHDK and CDR2 is SYGVNS. V shed 3 bases and J shed 0 bases, with 9 bases lying between them. The CDR3 loop spans 15 amino acids. Here the CDR3 reads CASSEGHSSGNTIYF. CDR3 bases: TGTGCCAGCAGTGAGGGACATTCCTCTGGAAACACCATATATTTT.

The rearrangement joins TRBV25-1 to TRBJ1-5; tentatively, D is TRBD1 (5 bases). This CDR3 contains 15 residues. V lost 3 bases and J lost 3, with 12 bases in between. CDR1 MGHDK and CDR2 SYGVNS come from the germline V gene. This chain's CDR3 is CASSDGQDINQPQHF. The CDR3 bases are TGTGCCAGCAGTGATGGCCAGGACATCAATCAGCCCCAGCATTTT.

The genes are TRBV9 and TRBJ2-5; 9 positions match TRBD1. The CDR3 length is 14 residues. Germline CDR1 and CDR2: SGDLS and YYNGEE. J gave up 5 bases and V 0 bases, and 2 bases lay outside the gene matches. As DNA, the CDR3 is TGTGCCAGCAGCGTAGCTGGGACAGGGGAGACCCAGTACTTC. It codes for CASSVAGTGETQYF.

V usage is TRBV19 and J usage is TRBJ2-7, with D tentatively TRBD1 (6 bases). This CDR3 is 14 amino acids long. V gave up 5 bases and J gave up 1 base, with 12 bases separating them. Germline CDR1 reads LNHDA; CDR2 reads SQIVND (reference sequence). In DNA form, the CDR3 reads TGTGCCAGTAGTTCCGGGACATATTCCTACGAGCAGTACTTC. Translating it yields CASSSGTYSYEQYF.

The rearrangement links TRBV19 to TRBJ1-4, with D unclear. This CDR3 region has 12 residues. Trimming took 5 bases from V and 7 from J, leaving 8 bases between them. Germline V gene lookup returns CDR1 LNHDA and CDR2 SQIVND (reference sequence). DNA of the CDR3: TGTGCCAGTAGTGCCGAGGGTGAAAAACTGTTTTTT. Translation: CASSAEGEKLFF.

The genes are TRBV10-1 and TRBJ2-1; a possible D gene is TRBD1 (5 bases). The length of the CDR3 is 13 residues. From germline, CDR1 is WNHNN and CDR2 SYGVQD (reference sequence). Trimming shortened V by 5 bases and J by 2 bases, and 7 bases separated the two germline ends. CDR3: CASSQTAYNEQFF. Written as DNA, the CDR3 is TGCGCCAGCAGTCAGACAGCCTACAATGAGCAGTTCTTC.

This clone occurred once. The V call is TRBV20-1, the J call TRBJ1-1; D unclear. The ends were cut back, 6 bases at V and 7 bases at J, with 9 bases in the middle. The CDR3 loop spans 10 amino acids. The germline V gene encodes CDR1 DFQATT and CDR2 SNEGSKA (reference sequence). The CDR3 DNA is TGCAGTGCGCCTCCGGTTGAAGCTTTCTTT. It encodes CSAPPVEAFF.

V is TRBV20-1 and J is TRBJ2-1; 9 bases line up with TRBD1. The CDR3 loop spans 10 amino acids. Germline-derived CDR1 and CDR2 are DFQATT and SNEGSKA (reference sequence). V gave up 6 bases and J gave up 15 bases; unmatched junction bases: 6. The CDR3 nucleotides read TGCAGTGCGCCCGGGACAGGGACGTTCTTC. As protein: CSAPGTGTFF.

V and J are TRBV6-5 and TRBJ2-5, with no clear D. This CDR3 has 14 amino acids. The V gene lost 2 bases and the J gene lost 5 bases, with 12 bases spanning the gap. Per the germline V gene, CDR1 is MNHEY and CDR2 is SVGAGI. The CDR3: CASSYTASEETQYF. The CDR3 DNA is TGTGCCAGCAGTTACACGGCTTCGGAGGAGACCCAGTACTTC.

CDR3 coding DNA: TGTGCCAGCAGTTTACGGAGTCCAGGCTACACCTTC. This codes for CASSLRSPGYTF. The V call is TRBV28, the J call TRBJ1-2; D is uncertain. V was cut by 2 bases and J by 8 bases, with 9 bases left in between. Germline CDR1 is MDHEN and CDR2 is SYDVKM. The CDR3 covers 12 residues.

The chain uses TRBV6-5 and TRBJ2-7; D is possibly TRBD1 (5 bases). CDR3 length equals 14 residues. The V and J ends lost 6 bases and 2 bases respectively, with 14 bases between them. Germline-derived CDR1 and CDR2 are MNHEY and SVGAGI. This CDR3 is CASRLTALTYEQYF. The CDR3 DNA follows: TGTGCCAGCAGGCTGACAGCGCTAACCTACGAGCAGTACTTC.

The chain joins TRBV23-1 to TRBJ1-4, with 9 nucleotides matching TRBD1. TRBV23-1 is reported as an ORF; its role is uncertain. V dropped 9 bases and J dropped 6; count of bases not matched to a gene: 2. The CDR3 extends over 12 amino acids. CDR3 loop: CARGDRDEKLFF. Written as DNA, the CDR3 is TGCGCCAGGGGGGACAGGGATGAAAAACTGTTTTTT.

The chain uses TRBV25-1 and TRBJ1-1, with 8 bases aligning to TRBD1. This CDR3 is 15 amino acids long. The V gene end was trimmed by 7 bases and the J gene end by 4 bases; junction bases not matched to a gene: 11. Germline values: CDR1 MGHDK, CDR2 SYGVNS. The CDR3 DNA is TGTGCCAGCACATTCGCGACAGGGGTGGCCACTGAAGCTTTCTTT. Translation gives CASTFATGVATEAFF.

The rearrangement uses TRBV20-1 and TRBJ2-3; D is perhaps TRBD1 (6 bases). Looked up from germline, CDR1 is DFQATT and CDR2 is SNEGSKA (reference sequence). The CDR3 covers 9 residues. Trimming took 6 bases from V and 14 from J, leaving 12 bases between them. CDR3 sequence (DNA): TGCAGTGCAAATACAGGGCCGTATTTT. Encoded protein: CSANTGPYF.